This T cell receptor beta chain comes out of a study of cytomegalovirus exposure and HLA in healthy donors. The J segment lost 4 bases and the V segment lost 11 bases, leaving 10 bases of the junction unmatched. The CDR3 contains 13 residues. Germline values: CDR1 ENHRY, CDR2 SYGVKD. PCR involved 60 Vbeta and 13 Jbeta primers. The assay was immunoSEQ multiplex PCR, and TCRdb's table has in-frame clones only and misses some. There are 150,000 to 200,000 clones in the sample; approximately 84% occur only once, and under 5% lies in the top ten. The sample was PBMCs. The genes are TRBV10-3 and TRBJ2-7, with 8 bases identical to TRBD1. The sequence was obtained from a man aged 18 to 29 in good health and CMV-seronegative. Here the CDR3 DNA reads TGTGCCTCAAGACAGGGGACGCTTTACGAGCAGTACTTC. This gives the protein CASRQGTLYEQYF.